The rows below give T cell receptor beta chains drawn from one sample of a study of CD8 T cells in Susac syndrome. TCRdb fed the immunoSEQ multiplex PCR reads into MiXCR, producing one record per CDR3 protein. The data hold roughly 130,000 distinct CDR3 sequences, with 90% to 95% observed a single time. The material sequenced was CD4+ T cells from PBMCs. These receptors came from a human donor in good health. CDR3s include the opening cysteine and the closing phenylalanine or tryptophan. The order of the fields is J gene, V gene, clone size, D gene, CDR3 protein, CDR3 DNA. The D gene is left open where the match is weak. Clone size is shown for a subset of rows, as once, few, many or a class of expanded clone.

>TRBJ2-7|TRBV20-1|NA|TRBD2
CSAIGRARSYEQYF
TGCAGTGCTATTGGGAGGGCCCGTTCCTACGAGCAGTACTTC
>TRBJ2-7|TRBV18|NA|NA
CASSPRGPGYEQYF
TGTGCCAGCTCACCAAGGGGCCCCGGTTACGAGCAGTACTTC
>TRBJ2-7|TRBV12-3/TRBV12-4|NA|NA
CASSKTGYEQYF
TGTGCCAGCAGTAAGACCGGATACGAGCAGTACTTC
>TRBJ1-1|TRBV5-1|NA|NA
CASSLAARGPSAEAFF
TGCGCCAGCAGCTTGGCCGCACGGGGGCCGTCCGCTGAAGCTTTCTTT
>TRBJ2-3|TRBV27|NA|NA
CASSLSRPEDTQYF
TGTGCCAGCAGTTTATCGCGTCCTGAAGATACGCAGTATTTT
>TRBJ1-1|TRBV5-6|NA|NA
CASSLIPNGGEAFF
TGTGCCAGCAGCTTGATTCCTAACGGCGGTGAAGCTTTCTTT
>TRBJ2-1|TRBV19|NA|TRBD2
CASSVALLAQSSYNEQFF
TGTGCCAGTAGTGTCGCCCTACTAGCGCAGAGCTCCTACAATGAGCAGTTCTTC
>TRBJ2-7|TRBV27|NA|TRBD2
CASRHGAGDHSSYEQYF
TGTGCCAGCAGACATGGGGCGGGAGACCATAGCTCCTACGAGCAGTACTTC
>TRBJ2-3|TRBV6-5|NA|NA
CASSYSSGVTDTQYF
TGTGCCAGCAGTTACTCATCGGGGGTAACAGATACGCAGTATTTT
>TRBJ2-2|TRBV29-1|NA|TRBD1
CSVSPDRLTGELFF
TGCAGCGTATCCCCGGACAGGCTCACCGGGGAGCTGTTTTTT
>TRBJ2-5|TRBV2|NA|NA
CASGGGMGETQYF
TGTGCCAGCGGGGGGGGCATGGGAGAGACCCAGTACTTC
>TRBJ1-1|TRBV5-6|NA|TRBD1
CASSLSGGTEAFF
TGTGCCAGCAGCCTCTCAGGGGGCACTGAAGCTTTCTTT
>TRBJ2-2|TRBV2|once|NA
CASRSIASNTGELFF
TGTGCCAGCAGATCGATAGCCTCGAACACCGGGGAGCTGTTTTTT
>TRBJ1-3|TRBV29-1|NA|NA
CSAPDSGNTIYF
TGCAGCGCCCCAGACTCTGGAAACACCATATATTTT
>TRBJ2-2|TRBV23-1|NA|NA
CASTRGNTGELFF
TGCGCCAGCACCAGGGGCAACACCGGGGAGCTGTTTTTT
>TRBJ2-7|TRBV28|NA|TRBD1
CASRTGTGGGSYEQYF
TGTGCCAGCAGGACCGGGACAGGGGGCGGAAGCTACGAGCAGTACTTC
>TRBJ2-5|TRBV29-1|NA|NA
CSVPEIGQETQYF
TGCAGCGTCCCCGAGATTGGGCAAGAGACCCAGTACTTC
>TRBJ2-1|TRBV24-1|NA|TRBD2
CATSRTSGSYNEQFF
TGTGCCACCAGTCGGACTAGCGGGTCCTACAATGAGCAGTTCTTC
>TRBJ2-7|TRBV6-5|NA|NA
CASSYGTGRYEQYF
TGTGCCAGCAGTTACGGTACAGGGAGGTACGAGCAGTACTTC
>TRBJ2-5|TRBV20-1|NA|TRBD2
CSARGAPLWEGTQYF
TGCAGTGCTAGAGGAGCTCCCCTTTGGGAGGGGACCCAGTACTTC